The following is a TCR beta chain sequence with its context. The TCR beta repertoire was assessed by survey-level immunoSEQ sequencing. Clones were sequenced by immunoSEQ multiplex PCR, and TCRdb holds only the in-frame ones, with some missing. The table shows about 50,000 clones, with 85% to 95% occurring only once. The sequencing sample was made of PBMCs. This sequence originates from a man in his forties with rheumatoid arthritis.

This CDR3 reads CASSYSWQGPNYGYTF. The CDR3 coding sequence is TGTGCCAGCAGTTACTCGTGGCAGGGTCCTAACTATGGCTACACCTTC. V gene TRBV6-5 combines with J gene TRBJ1-2, with a weak D call TRBD1 (5 bases). The ends were cut back, 0 bases at V and 0 bases at J, with 11 bases in the middle. Germline CDR1 reads MNHEY; CDR2 reads SVGAGI. This CDR3 contains 16 residues.